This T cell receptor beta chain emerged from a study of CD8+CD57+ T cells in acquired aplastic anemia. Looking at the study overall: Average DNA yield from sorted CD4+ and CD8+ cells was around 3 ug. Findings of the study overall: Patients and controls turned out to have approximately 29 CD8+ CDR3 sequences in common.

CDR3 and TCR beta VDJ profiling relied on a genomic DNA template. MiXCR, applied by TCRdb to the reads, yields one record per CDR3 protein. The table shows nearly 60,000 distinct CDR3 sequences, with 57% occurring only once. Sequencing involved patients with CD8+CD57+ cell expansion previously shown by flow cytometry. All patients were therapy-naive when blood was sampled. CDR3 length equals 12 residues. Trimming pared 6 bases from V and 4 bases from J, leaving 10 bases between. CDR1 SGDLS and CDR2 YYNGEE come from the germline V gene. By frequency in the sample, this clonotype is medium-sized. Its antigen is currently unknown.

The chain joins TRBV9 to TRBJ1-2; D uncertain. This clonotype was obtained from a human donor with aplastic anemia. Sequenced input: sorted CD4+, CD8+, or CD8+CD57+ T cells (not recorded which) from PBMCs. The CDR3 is CASNHLSYGYTF. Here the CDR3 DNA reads TGTGCCAGCAACCACCTATCCTATGGCTACACCTTC.